Here is one TCR beta chain with its context. The source of the sample is a study of OX40 agonist ivuxolimab in advanced cancers. Overall study context: The dose-escalation cohort had hepatocellular carcinoma, melanoma, renal cell or head and neck cancer. Eligibility admitted prior anti-PD-1, anti-PD-L1 or anti-CTLA-4 therapy; roughly 39% had some.

Trimming stripped 1 base from V and 2 bases from J, with 6 bases between. This CDR3 has 13 amino acids. Germline assignment: CDR1 SGHTA and CDR2 FQGNSA. Clones were read by immunoSEQ multiplex PCR, and TCRdb kept only the in-frame ones, dropping some. The table records 130,000 or so clones, just over 90% of them present only once. The chain carries TRBV7-2 and TRBJ2-7; no reliable D call. The receptor was isolated from an adult with an advanced solid tumor such as melanoma, head and neck, liver or kidney cancer. The sequenced sample was CD4+ or CD8+ T cells sorted from blood, obtained in a trial of the OX40 agonist ivuxolimab. CDR3 sequence: CASSLEAAYEQYF. In nucleotides, the CDR3 is TGTGCCAGCAGCTTAGAGGCAGCCTACGAGCAGTACTTC.